This TCR beta chain originates from a study of CD8+CD57+ T cells in acquired aplastic anemia. Sequencing involved patients with CD8+CD57+ cell expansion previously shown by flow cytometry. Genomic DNA provided the template from which TCR beta VDJ and CDR3 profiles were obtained. TCRdb re-called the reads with MiXCR, one entry per CDR3 protein. The sample consists of 200,000 to 250,000 distinct CDR3 sequences, about 62% of them appearing once. V lost 0 bases to trimming and J lost 10 bases, with 13 bases between them. The CDR3 sequence is 14 residues long. Per the germline V gene, CDR1 is MNHNS and CDR2 is SASEGT.

The receptor's source is a human donor with aplastic anemia. This sequence joins TRBV6-1 and TRBJ1-5; D gene uncertain. Sequencing was performed on sorted CD4+, CD8+, or CD8+CD57+ T cells (not recorded which) from PBMCs. The CDR3 nucleotides read TGTGCCAGCAGTGAAGCGTTTGGGCGGACTCCCCAGCATTTT. Translation: CASSEAFGRTPQHF.